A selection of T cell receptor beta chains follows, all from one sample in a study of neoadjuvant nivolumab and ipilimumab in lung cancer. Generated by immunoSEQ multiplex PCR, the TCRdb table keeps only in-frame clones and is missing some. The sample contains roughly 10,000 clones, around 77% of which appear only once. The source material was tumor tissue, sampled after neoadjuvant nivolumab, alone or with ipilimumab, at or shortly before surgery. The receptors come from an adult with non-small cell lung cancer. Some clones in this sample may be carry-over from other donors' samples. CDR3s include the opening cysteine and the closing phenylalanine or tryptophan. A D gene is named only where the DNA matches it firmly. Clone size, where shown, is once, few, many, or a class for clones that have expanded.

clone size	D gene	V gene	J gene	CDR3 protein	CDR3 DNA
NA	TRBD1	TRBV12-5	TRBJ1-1	CASGSHSSGTGGKEGGWTEAFF	TGTGCTAGTGGTTCCCACAGCTCCGGGACAGGGGGCAAGGAAGGCGGGTGGACTGAAGCTTTCTTT
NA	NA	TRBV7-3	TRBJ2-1	CASSLQGYNEQFF	TGTGCCAGCAGCCTCCAGGGGTACAATGAGCAGTTCTTC
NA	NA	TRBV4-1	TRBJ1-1	CASSQEPPGVGEAFF	TGCGCCAGCAGCCAAGAACCCCCAGGGGTTGGTGAAGCTTTCTTT
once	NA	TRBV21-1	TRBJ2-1	CASSKEELSSYNEHFF	TGTGCCAGCAGCAAAGAAGAGTTAAGCTCCTACAATGAGCATTTCTTC
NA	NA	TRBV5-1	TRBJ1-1	CASSLTGNRNTEAFF	TGCGCCAGCAGCTTGACAGGGAACCGAAACACTGAAGCTTTCTTT
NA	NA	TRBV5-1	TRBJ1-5	CASSLSPLGGNQPQHF	TGCGCCAGCAGCTTGTCGCCCCTTGGTGGGAATCAGCCCCAGCATTTT
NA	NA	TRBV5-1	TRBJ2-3	CASSSPRGGTDTQYF	TGCGCCAGCAGCTCCCCTAGGGGTGGCACAGATACGCAGTATTTT
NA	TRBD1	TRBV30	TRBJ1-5	CAWSVPRTGDQPQHF	TGTGCCTGGAGTGTACCCAGGACAGGGGATCAGCCCCAGCATTTT
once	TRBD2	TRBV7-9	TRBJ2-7	CASRPTGTSAPGQYF	TGTGCCAGCAGACCCACCGGGACTAGCGCCCCCGGGCAGTACTTC
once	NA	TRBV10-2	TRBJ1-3	CASRFSGNTIYF	TGCGCCAGCAGGTTCTCTGGAAACACCATATATTTT
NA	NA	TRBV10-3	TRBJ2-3	CAISESQSSQYF	TGTGCCATCAGTGAGTCGCAATCGTCGCAGTATTTT